Reported below is one TCR beta chain. From germline, CDR1 is LGHDT and CDR2 YNNKEL (reference sequence). CDR3 length: 16 residues. Trimming removed 4 bases from V and 0 bases from J, with 13 bases in between. Clones were sequenced by immunoSEQ multiplex PCR, and TCRdb holds only the in-frame ones, with some missing. The profile shows approximately 150,000 clones, approximately 96% of them singletons. These data come from a study of control samples from healthy donors and cancer patients. The V and J genes are TRBV3-1 (or the pseudogene TRBV3-2) and TRBJ2-1, with D maybe TRBD2 (5 bases). The TCR comes from a woman in her twenties or thirties in good health. The sample consisted of blood. The CDR3 bases are TGTGCCAGCAGCCCCTACGCGGGCCGCTCCTACAATGAGCAGTTCTTC. Its translation is CASSPYAGRSYNEQFF.